These 10 T cell receptor beta chains originate from one sample sequenced in a study of T cells in Graves' hyperthyroidism and ophthalmopathy. Authors of the study amplified TCR beta CDR3 regions from RNA transcripts. HTBI primers were employed in a first-round RT-PCR of the TCR CDR3. TCRdb re-analysed the multiplex PCR reads in MiXCR, keeping a single row per CDR3 protein. The table records over 450,000 distinct CDR3 sequences, 17% of them present only once. Sequenced material: blood. The source is a woman younger than 35 with Graves' ophthalmopathy.

This chain joins TRBV19 and TRBJ2-2; no reliable D call. This CDR3 is 13 amino acids long. Germline V gene lookup returns CDR1 LNHDA and CDR2 SQIVND (reference sequence). V shed 2 bases and J shed 4 bases, with 5 bases lying between them. The CDR3 DNA follows: TGTGCCAGTAGTATAACGACCACCGGGGAGCTGTTTTTT. It codes for CASSITTTGELFF.

CDR3 nucleotide sequence: TGTGCCAGCAGCCAAGTTAAGGACACAGATGAAAAACTGTTTTTT. Amino acid sequence: CASSQVKDTDEKLFF. The chain carries TRBV3-1 and TRBJ1-4; D may be TRBD1 (5 bases). Germline CDR1 reads LGHDT; CDR2 reads YNNKEL (reference sequence). The V and J ends lost 1 base and 6 bases respectively, with 12 bases between them. The CDR3 sequence is 15 residues long. The full variable domain, its missing parts supplied by reference TRBV3-1 and TRBJ1-4, is DTAVSQTPKYLVTQMGNDKSIKCEQNLGHDTMYWYKQDSKKFLKIMFSYNNKELIINETVPNRFSPKSPDKAHLNLHINSLELGDSAVYFCASSQVKDTDEKLFFGSGTQLSVL.

In this sample, this clonotype turned up many times. The rearrangement uses TRBV29-1 and TRBJ2-7; D remains unclear. Trimming took off 2 bases at V and 5 bases at J, with 7 bases between the two ends. The germline CDR1 and CDR2 sequences are SQVTM and ANQGSEA. The CDR3 has 11 amino acids. Written as DNA, the CDR3 is TGCAGCGTTGAACGGAGAAACGAGCAGTACTTC. Protein sequence: CSVERRNEQYF.

This clonotype has ten or more counts. The chain carries TRBV11-2 and TRBJ2-3, with 7 bases fitting TRBD2. The CDR3 extends over 17 amino acids. Germline V lookup: CDR1 SGHAT, CDR2 FQNNGV. V shed 4 bases and J 2 bases; nucleotides not matched to a gene: 12. This CDR3 reads CASSSSRLAEYTDTQYF. The CDR3 DNA sequence: TGTGCCAGCAGCTCCTCCCGGCTAGCGGAGTACACAGATACGCAGTATTTT.

This clonotype has only a few counts. The chain uses TRBV18 and TRBJ1-3, with D perhaps matching TRBD1 (5 bases). The CDR3 contains 17 residues. The germline V and J ends were trimmed by 3 bases and 4 bases, with 19 bases remaining between them. Germline V lookup: CDR1 KGHSH, CDR2 LQKENI. CDR3 DNA: TGTGCCAGCTCACCTAACATCTTGCGGGGGTCCGGAAACACCATATATTTT. Translation gives CASSPNILRGSGNTIYF.

CDR3 nucleotide sequence: TGTGCCACCAGCACGGGACAGGGGGAGGCCGATCAGCCCCAGCATTTT. This codes for CATSTGQGEADQPQHF. The chain couples TRBV15 to TRBJ1-5, with 11 positions matching TRBD1. The CDR3 has 16 amino acids. Losses at the gene ends were 4 bases for V and 5 bases for J; bases not matched to a gene: 7. The V gene's germline CDR1 is LNHNV and CDR2 YYDKDF (reference sequence). Full variable domain (remainder filled in from reference TRBV15 and TRBJ1-5): DAMVIQNPRYQVTQFGKPVTLSCSQTLNHNVMYWYQQKSSQAPKLLFHYYDKDFNNEADTPDNFQSRRPNTSFCFLDIRSPGLGDTAMYLCATSTGQGEADQPQHFGDGTRLSIL.

The table lists this clonotype with many counts. V gene TRBV20-1 combines with J gene TRBJ1-1; perhaps TRBD1 as D (5 bases). V was shortened by 5 bases and J by 3 bases, with 16 bases between the two germline ends. There are 14 residues in the CDR3. CDR1 is DFQATT, CDR2 SNEGSKA, per germline (reference sequence). As DNA, the CDR3 is TGCAGTGCTGCGGACCCCGTGGGGGACACTGAAGCTTTCTTT. It yields the protein CSAADPVGDTEAFF.

In this sample, this clonotype turned up many times. The chain links TRBV30 to TRBJ1-1, with D possibly matching TRBD1 (5 bases). The CDR3 length is 13 residues. Deletions cut 8 bases from V and 1 base from J, with 14 bases between. The germline V gene encodes CDR1 GTSNPN and CDR2 SVGIG (reference sequence). DNA of the CDR3: TGTGCCGTCACCGGGGGTCGGAACACTGAAGCTTTCTTT. It codes for CAVTGGRNTEAFF.

In its sample, this clonotype was seen a few times. V and J are TRBV5-6 and TRBJ2-7; maybe TRBD1 (6 bases). The ends were cut back, 7 bases at V and 2 bases at J, with 13 bases in the middle. The CDR3 loop spans 13 amino acids. Germline V CDR1 and CDR2: SGHDT, YYEEEE. The CDR3 loop reads CASGPTGPYEQYF. The CDR3 DNA reads TGTGCCAGCGGACCGACAGGACCCTACGAGCAGTACTTC.

On this clonotype itself: The junction does not match germline at one end; this may be a read error. This chain connects TRBV6-1 to TRBJ2-3; 7 bases agree with TRBD2. This CDR3 comprises 14 residues. Germline V gene data show CDR1 as MNHNS and CDR2 as SASEGT. CDR3 DNA sequence: TGTGCCAGCAGGGAAGCGGGAAGCACAGATACGCAGTATTTT. Its translation is CASREAGSTDTQYF.